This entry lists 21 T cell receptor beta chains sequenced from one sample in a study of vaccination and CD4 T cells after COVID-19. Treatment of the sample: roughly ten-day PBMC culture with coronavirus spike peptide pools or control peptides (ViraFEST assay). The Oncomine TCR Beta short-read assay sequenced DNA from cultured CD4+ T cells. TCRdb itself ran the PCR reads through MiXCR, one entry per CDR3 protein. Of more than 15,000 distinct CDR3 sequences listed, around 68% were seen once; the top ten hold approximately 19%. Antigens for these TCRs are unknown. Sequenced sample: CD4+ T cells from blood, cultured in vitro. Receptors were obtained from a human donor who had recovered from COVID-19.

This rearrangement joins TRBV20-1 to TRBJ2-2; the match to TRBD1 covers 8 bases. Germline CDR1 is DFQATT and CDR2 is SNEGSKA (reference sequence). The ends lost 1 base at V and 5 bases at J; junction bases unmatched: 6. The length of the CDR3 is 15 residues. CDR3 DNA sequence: TGCAGTGCTAGAGCCCAGGGGGCAGGAACCGGGGAGCTGTTTTTT. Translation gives CSARAQGAGTGELFF.

The CDR3 is CASSYSIQPSDQPQHF. CDR3 coding DNA: TGTGCCAGCAGTTACTCGATCCAGCCCAGCGATCAGCCCCAGCATTTT. This sequence joins TRBV6-5 and TRBJ1-5; D call uncertain. Germline-derived CDR1 and CDR2 are MNHEY and SVGAGI. V dropped 0 bases and J dropped 5 bases, with 14 bases sitting between them. The CDR3 extends over 16 amino acids.

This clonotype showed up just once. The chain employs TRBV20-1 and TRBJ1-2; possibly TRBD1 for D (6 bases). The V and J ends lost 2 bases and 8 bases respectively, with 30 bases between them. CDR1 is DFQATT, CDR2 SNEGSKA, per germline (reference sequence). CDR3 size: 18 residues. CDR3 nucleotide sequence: TGCAGTGCTAGATCACCCGGGGGCAGGGGCGCATTACTTGGGGGCTACACCTTC. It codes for CSARSPGGRGALLGGYTF.

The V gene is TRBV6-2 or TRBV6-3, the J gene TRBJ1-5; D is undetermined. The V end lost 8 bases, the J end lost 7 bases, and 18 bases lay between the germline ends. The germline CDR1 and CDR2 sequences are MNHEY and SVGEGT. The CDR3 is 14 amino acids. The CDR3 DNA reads TGTGCCAGCGTCTCGAGGGCTTTAGGCCAGCCCCAGCATTTT. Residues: CASVSRALGQPQHF.

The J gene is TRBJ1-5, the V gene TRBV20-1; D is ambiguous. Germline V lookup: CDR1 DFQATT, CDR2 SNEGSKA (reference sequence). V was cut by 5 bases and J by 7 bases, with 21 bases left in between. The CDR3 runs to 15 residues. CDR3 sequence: CSAFPPLLRNQPQHF. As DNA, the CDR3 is TGCAGTGCTTTTCCCCCGCTCCTAAGGAACCAGCCCCAGCATTTT.

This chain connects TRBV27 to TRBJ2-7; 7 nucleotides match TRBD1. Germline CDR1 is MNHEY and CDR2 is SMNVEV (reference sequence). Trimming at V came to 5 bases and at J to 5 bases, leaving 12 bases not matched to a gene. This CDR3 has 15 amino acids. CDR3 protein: CASSTPRQGRNEQYF. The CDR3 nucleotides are TGTGCCAGCAGTACCCCTCGACAGGGTCGCAACGAGCAGTACTTC.

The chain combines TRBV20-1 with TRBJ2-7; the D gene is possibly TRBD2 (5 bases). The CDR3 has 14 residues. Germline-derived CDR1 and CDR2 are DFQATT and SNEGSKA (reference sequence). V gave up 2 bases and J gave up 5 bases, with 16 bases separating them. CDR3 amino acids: CSARSGITINEQYF. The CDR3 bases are TGCAGTGCTAGATCCGGGATCACGATAAACGAGCAGTACTTC.

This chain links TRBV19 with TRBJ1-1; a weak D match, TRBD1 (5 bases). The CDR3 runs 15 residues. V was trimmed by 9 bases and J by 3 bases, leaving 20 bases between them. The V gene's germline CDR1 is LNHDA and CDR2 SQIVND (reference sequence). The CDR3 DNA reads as TGTGCCAGCGCTTCAAGGGGTGGGGGGGACACTGAAGCTTTCTTT. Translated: CASASRGGGDTEAFF. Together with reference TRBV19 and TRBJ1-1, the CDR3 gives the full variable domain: DGGITQSPKYLFRKEGQNVTLSCEQNLNHDAMYWYRQDPGQGLRLIYYSQIVNDFQKGDIAEGYSVSREKKESFPLTVTSAQKNPTAFYLCASASRGGGDTEAFFGQGTRLTVV.

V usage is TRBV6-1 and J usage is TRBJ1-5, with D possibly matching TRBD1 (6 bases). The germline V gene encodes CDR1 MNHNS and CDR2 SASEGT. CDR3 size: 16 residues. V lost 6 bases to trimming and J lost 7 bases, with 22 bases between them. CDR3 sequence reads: CASSPGQTGRGQPQHF. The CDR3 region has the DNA TGTGCCAGCAGCCCCGGACAAACAGGGCGGGGACAGCCCCAGCATTTT.

The CDR3 sequence: CSAPDKVNQPQHF. For the CDR3, the DNA is TGCAGTGCCCCGGACAAGGTTAATCAGCCCCAGCATTTT. This sequence joins TRBV20-1 and TRBJ1-5, with D possibly matching TRBD1 (5 bases). CDR1 and CDR2 from the germline V gene are DFQATT and SNEGSKA (reference sequence). Trimming removed 6 bases at V and 4 bases at J, with 13 bases between. The CDR3 contains 13 residues.

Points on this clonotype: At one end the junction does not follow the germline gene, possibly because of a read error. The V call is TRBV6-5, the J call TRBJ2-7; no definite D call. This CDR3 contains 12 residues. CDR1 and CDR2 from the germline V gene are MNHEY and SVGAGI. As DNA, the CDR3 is TGTGCCAGCAGTGACTCGGCCTACGAGCAGTACTTC. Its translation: CASSDSAYEQYF.

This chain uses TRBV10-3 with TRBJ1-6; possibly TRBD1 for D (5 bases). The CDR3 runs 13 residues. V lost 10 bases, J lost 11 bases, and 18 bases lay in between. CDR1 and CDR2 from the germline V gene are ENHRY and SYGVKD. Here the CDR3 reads CATTPSEGTPLHF. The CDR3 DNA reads TGTGCCACCACCCCGTCTGAGGGGACACCCCTCCACTTT.

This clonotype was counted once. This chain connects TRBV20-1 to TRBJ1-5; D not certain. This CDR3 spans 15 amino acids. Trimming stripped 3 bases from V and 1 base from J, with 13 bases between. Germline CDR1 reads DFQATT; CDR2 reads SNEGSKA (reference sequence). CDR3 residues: CSARERVRSNQPQHF. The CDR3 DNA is TGCAGTGCTAGGGAGAGGGTAAGGAGCAATCAGCCCCAGCATTTT.

The CDR3 DNA sequence: TGTGCCAGCAGGGGGCCCGCGGAAGCTTTCTTT. It encodes CASRGPAEAFF. The chain carries TRBV19 and TRBJ1-1, with 8 positions matching TRBD1. This CDR3 contains 11 residues. Germline V gives CDR1 LNHDA, CDR2 SQIVND (reference sequence). Trimming removed 9 bases from V and 8 bases from J; junction bases left unmatched: 5.

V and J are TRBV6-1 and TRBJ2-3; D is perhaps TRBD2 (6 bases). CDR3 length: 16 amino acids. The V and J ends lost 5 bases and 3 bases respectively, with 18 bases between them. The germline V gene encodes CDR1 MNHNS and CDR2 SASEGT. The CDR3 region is CASSPRVEGRTDTQYF. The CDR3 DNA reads TGTGCCAGCAGTCCCCGGGTAGAGGGGAGGACAGATACGCAGTATTTT.

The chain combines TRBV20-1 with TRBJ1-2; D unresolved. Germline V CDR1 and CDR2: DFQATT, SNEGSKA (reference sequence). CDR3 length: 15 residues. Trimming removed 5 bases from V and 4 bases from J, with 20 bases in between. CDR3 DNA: TGCAGTGCTCGCCCGGGCGGCCTGGATGGCTATGGCTACACCTTC. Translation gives CSARPGGLDGYGYTF.

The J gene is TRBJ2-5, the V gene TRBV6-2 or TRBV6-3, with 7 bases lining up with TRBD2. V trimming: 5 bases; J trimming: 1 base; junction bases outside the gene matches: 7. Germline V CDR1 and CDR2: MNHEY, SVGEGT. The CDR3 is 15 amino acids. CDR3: CASSTTLAVQETQYF. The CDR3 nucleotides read TGTGCCAGCAGTACCACCCTAGCGGTCCAAGAGACCCAGTACTTC.

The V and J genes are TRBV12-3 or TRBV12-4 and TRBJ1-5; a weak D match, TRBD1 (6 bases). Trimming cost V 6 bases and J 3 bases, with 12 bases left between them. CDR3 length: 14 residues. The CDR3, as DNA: TGTGCCAGCAGCCGCGGGACACCCAATCAGCCCCAGCATTTT. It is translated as CASSRGTPNQPQHF.

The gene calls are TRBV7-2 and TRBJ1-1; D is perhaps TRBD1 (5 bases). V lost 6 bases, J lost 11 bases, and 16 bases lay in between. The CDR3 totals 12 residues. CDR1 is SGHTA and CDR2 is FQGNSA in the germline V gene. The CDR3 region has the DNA TGTGCCAGCAGAGCGGGGGGTCGGAGGGCTTTCTTT. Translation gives CASRAGGRRAFF.

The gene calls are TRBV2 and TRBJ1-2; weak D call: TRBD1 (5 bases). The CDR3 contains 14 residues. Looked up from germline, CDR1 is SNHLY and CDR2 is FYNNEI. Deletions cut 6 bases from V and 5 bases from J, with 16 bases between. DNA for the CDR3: TGTGCCAGCAGGCCGCAACCGGGGCTTTATGGCTACACCTTC. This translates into CASRPQPGLYGYTF.

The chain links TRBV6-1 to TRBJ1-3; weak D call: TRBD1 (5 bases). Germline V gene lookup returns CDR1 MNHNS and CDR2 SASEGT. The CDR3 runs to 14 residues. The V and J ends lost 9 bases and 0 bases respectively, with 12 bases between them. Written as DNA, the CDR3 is TGTGCCAGTGCAAGGGGCGGCTCTGGAAACACCATATATTTT. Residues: CASARGGSGNTIYF.